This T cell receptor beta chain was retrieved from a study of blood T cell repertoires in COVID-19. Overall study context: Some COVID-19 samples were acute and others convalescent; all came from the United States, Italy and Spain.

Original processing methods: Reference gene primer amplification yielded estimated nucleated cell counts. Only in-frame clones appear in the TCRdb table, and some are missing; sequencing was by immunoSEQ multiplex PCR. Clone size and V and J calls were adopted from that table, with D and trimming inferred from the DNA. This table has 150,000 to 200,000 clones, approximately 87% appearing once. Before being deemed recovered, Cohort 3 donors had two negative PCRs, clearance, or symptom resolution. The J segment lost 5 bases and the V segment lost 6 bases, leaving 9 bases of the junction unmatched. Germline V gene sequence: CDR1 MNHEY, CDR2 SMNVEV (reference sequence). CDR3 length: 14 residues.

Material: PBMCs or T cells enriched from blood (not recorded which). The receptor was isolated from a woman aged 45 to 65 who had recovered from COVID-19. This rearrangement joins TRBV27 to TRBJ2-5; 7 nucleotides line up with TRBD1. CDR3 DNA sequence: TGTGCCAGCAGCCTACAGGGGCCCCGGGAGACCCAGTACTTC. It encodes CASSLQGPRETQYF.